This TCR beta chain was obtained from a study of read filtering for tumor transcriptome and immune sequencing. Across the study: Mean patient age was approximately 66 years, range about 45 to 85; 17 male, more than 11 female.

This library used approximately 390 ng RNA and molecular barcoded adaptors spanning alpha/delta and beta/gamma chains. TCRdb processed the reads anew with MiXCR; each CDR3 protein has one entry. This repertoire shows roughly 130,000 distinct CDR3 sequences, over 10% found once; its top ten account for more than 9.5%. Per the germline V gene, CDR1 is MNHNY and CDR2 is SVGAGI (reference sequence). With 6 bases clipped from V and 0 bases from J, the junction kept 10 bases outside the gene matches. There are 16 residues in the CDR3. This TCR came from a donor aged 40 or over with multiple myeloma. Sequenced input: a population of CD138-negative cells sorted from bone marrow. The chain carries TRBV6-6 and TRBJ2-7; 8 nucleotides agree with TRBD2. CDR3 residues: CASSYMGSGSSYEQYF. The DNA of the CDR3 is TGTGCCAGCAGCTACATGGGGAGCGGGAGCTCCTACGAGCAGTACTTC.